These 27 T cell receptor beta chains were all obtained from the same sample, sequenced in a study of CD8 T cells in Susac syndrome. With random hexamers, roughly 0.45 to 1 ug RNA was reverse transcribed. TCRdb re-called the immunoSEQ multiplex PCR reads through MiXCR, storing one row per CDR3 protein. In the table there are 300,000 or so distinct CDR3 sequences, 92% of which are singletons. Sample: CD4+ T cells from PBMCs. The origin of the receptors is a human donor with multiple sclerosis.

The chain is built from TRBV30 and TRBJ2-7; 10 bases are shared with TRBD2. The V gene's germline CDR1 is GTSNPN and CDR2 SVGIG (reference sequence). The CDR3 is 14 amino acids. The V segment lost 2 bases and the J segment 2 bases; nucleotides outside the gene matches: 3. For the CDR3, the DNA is TGTGCCTGGAGTTACCTAGCGGGGGCCTACGAGCAGTACTTC. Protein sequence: CAWSYLAGAYEQYF.

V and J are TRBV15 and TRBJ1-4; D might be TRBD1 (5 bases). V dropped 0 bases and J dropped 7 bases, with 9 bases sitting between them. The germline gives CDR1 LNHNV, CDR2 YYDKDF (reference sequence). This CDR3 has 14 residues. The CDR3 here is CATSRDPGAEKLFF. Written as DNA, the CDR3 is TGTGCCACCAGCAGAGATCCTGGGGCTGAAAAACTGTTTTTT. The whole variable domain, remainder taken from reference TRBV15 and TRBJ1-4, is DAMVIQNPRYQVTQFGKPVTLSCSQTLNHNVMYWYQQKSSQAPKLLFHYYDKDFNNEADTPDNFQSRRPNTSFCFLDIRSPGLGDTAMYLCATSRDPGAEKLFFGSGTQLSVL.

CDR3 amino acids: CASSLQAGGPDTQYF. As DNA, the CDR3 is TGTGCCAGCAGCTTACAAGCGGGAGGGCCAGATACGCAGTATTTT. V and J are TRBV7-3 and TRBJ2-3; 10 bases line up with TRBD2. The junction had 3 bases not matched to a gene; V was cut back by 2 bases and J by 4 bases. Germline assignment: CDR1 SGHTA and CDR2 FQGTGA. The CDR3 sequence is 15 residues long.

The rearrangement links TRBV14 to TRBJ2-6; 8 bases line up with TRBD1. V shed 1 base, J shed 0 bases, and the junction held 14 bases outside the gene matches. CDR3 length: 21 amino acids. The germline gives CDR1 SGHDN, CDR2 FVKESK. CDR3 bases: TGTGCCAGCAGCCAAGGACAACGGAGGACAGGGTTAAGCTCTGGGGCCAACGTCCTGACTTTC. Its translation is CASSQGQRRTGLSSGANVLTF.

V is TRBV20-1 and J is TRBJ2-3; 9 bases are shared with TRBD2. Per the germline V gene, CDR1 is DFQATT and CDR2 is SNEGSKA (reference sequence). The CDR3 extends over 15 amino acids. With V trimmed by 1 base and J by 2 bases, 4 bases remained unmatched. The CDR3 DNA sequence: TGCAGTGCTAGAGCCCTAGCGGGGAACACAGATACGCAGTATTTT. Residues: CSARALAGNTDTQYF.

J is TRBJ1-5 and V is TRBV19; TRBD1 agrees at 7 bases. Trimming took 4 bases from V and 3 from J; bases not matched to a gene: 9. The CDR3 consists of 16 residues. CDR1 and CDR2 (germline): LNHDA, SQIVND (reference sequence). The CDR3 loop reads CASSTQTGTSNQPQHF. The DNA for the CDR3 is TGTGCCAGTAGTACCCAGACAGGGACCTCCAATCAGCCCCAGCATTTT.

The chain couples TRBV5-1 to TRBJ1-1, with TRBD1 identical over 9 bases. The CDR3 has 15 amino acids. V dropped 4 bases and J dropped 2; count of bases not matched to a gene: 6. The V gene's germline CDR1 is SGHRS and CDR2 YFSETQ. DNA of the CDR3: TGCGCCAGCAGCCCCTGGACAGGGGCTAACACTGAAGCTTTCTTT. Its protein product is CASSPWTGANTEAFF.

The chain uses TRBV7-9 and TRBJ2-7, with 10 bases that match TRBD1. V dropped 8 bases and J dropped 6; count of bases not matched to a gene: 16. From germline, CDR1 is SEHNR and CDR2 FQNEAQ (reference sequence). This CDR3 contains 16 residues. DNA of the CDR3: TGTGCCAGCGGGACTGGGTACGGACAGGGGGGCGGCGAGCAGTACTTC. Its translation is CASGTGYGQGGGEQYF.

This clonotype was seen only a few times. The CDR3 is CAYNGPPQSYEQYF. CDR3 in DNA: TGTGCCTATAACGGGCCCCCACAGTCCTACGAGCAGTACTTC. The J gene is TRBJ2-7, the V gene TRBV30; D call uncertain. Trimming removed 7 bases from V and 1 base from J, with 17 bases in between. Germline lookup yields CDR1 GTSNPN and CDR2 SVGIG (reference sequence). The CDR3 length is 14 residues.

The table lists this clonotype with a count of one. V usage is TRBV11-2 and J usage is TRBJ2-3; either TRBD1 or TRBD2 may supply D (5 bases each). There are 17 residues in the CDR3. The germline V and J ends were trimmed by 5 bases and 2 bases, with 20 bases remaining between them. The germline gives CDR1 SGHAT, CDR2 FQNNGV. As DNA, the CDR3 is TGTGCCAGCAGCCTATACAGTCAGGGAGTTATCACAGATACGCAGTATTTT. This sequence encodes CASSLYSQGVITDTQYF.

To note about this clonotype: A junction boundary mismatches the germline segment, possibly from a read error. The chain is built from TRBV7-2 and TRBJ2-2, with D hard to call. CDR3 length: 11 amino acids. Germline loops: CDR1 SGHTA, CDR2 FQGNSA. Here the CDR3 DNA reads TGTGCCAGCAGCCCCGGCTACGAGCTTTTTTTT. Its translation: CASSPGYELFF.

This chain's CDR3 is CSVARGLNTEAFF. CDR3 coding DNA: TGCAGCGTTGCACGGGGACTGAACACTGAAGCTTTCTTT. This rearrangement joins TRBV29-1 to TRBJ1-1; D may be TRBD1 (5 bases). The V and J ends lost 4 bases and 0 bases respectively, with 9 bases between them. Germline CDR1 is SQVTM and CDR2 is ANQGSEA. This CDR3 comprises 13 residues.

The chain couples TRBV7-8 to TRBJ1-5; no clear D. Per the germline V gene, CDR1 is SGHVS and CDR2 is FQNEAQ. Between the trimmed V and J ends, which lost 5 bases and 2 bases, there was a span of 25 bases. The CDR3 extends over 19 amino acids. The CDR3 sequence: CASSLQSRMGGQRNQPQHF. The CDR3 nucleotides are TGTGCCAGCAGCCTCCAAAGTCGCATGGGAGGGCAGCGCAATCAGCCCCAGCATTTT.

The CDR3 protein is CASSLSASTGELFF. CDR3 sequence (DNA): TGTGCCAGCAGCTTATCTGCGAGCACCGGGGAGCTGTTTTTT. The V call is TRBV7-9, the J call TRBJ2-2; D gene ambiguous. This CDR3 comprises 14 residues. Trimming pared 2 bases from V and 4 bases from J, leaving 8 bases between. Germline V gene sequence: CDR1 SEHNR, CDR2 FQNEAQ (reference sequence).

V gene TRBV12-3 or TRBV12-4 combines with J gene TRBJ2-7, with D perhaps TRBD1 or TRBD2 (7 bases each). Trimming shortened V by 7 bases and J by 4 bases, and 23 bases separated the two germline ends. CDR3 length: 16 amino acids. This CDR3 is CASNQGGAGEGYEQYF. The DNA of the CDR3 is TGTGCCAGCAACCAGGGGGGGGCGGGAGAAGGTTACGAGCAGTACTTC.

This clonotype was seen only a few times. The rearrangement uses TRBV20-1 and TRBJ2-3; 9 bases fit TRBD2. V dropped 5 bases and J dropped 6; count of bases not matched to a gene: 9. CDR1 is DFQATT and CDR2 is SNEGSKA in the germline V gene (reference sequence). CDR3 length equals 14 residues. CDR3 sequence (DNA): TGCAGTGCTTTTGGACTAGCGAGAGTGGATACGCAGTATTTT. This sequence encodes CSAFGLARVDTQYF.

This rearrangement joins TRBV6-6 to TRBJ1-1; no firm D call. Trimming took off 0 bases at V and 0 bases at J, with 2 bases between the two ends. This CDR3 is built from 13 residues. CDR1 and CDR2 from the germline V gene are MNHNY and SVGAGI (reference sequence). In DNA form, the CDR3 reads TGTGCCAGCAGTTACTCGGTGAACACTGAAGCTTTCTTT. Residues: CASSYSVNTEAFF.

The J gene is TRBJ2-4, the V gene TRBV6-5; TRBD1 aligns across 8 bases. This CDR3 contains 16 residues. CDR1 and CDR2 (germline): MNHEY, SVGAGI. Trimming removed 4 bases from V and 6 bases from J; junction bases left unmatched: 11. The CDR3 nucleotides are TGTGCCAGCAGTTCTCCCGGGACAGGAGCGAGAAACATTCAGTACTTC. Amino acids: CASSSPGTGARNIQYF.

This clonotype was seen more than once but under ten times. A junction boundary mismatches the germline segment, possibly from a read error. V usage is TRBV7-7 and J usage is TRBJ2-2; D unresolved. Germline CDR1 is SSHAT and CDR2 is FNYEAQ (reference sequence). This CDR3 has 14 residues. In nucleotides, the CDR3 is TGTGCTAGCAGCTTAGCCGGAGCCACCGGGGAGCTGTTTTTT. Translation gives CASSLAGATGELFF.

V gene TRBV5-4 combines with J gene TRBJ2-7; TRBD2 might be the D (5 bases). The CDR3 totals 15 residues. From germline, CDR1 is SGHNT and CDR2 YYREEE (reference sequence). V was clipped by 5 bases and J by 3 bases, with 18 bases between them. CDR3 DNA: TGTGCCAGCAGGGGCCCGACCGACGGGGACTACGAGCAGTACTTC. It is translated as CASRGPTDGDYEQYF.

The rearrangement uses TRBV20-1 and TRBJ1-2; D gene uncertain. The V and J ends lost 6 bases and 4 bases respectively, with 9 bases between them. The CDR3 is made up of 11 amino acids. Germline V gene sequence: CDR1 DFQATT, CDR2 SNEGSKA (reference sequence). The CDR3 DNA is TGCAGTGCCTCAACGGTCTATGGCTACACCTTC. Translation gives CSASTVYGYTF.

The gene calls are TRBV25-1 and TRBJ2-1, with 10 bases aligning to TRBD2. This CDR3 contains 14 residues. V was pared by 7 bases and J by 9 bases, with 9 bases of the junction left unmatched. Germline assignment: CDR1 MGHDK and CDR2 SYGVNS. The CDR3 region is CASTRRTSGGEQFF. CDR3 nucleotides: TGTGCCAGCACACGGCGGACTAGCGGCGGTGAGCAGTTCTTC.

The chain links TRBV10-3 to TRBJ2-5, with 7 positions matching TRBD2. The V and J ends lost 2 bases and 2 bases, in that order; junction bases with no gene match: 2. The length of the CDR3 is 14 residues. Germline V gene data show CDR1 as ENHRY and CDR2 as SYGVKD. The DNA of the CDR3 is TGTGCCATCAGTGAGAAGCGGGAACAAGAGACCCAGTACTTC. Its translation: CAISEKREQETQYF.

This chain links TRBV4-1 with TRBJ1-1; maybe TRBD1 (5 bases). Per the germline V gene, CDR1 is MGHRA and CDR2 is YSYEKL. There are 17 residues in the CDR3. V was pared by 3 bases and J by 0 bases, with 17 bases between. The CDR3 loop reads CASSHAGRNNLNTEAFF. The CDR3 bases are TGCGCCAGCAGCCATGCGGGGCGTAATAACCTGAACACTGAAGCTTTCTTT.

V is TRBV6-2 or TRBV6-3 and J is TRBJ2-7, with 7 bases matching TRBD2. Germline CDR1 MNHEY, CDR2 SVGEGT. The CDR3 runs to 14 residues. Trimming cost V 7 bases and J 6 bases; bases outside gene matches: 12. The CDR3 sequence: CASTRGSRPIEQYF. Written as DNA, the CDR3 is TGTGCCAGCACGCGCGGGAGCCGCCCCATCGAGCAGTACTTC.

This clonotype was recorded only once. The CDR3 DNA follows: TGTGCCTGGAGTGTACTCCTAGCCCAAGGAGATACGCAGTATTTT. It encodes CAWSVLLAQGDTQYF. This chain links TRBV30 with TRBJ2-3; a weak D match, TRBD2 (5 bases). The CDR3 runs 15 residues. Trimming cost V 0 bases and J 5 bases, with 15 bases left between them. Germline CDR1 and CDR2: GTSNPN and SVGIG (reference sequence).

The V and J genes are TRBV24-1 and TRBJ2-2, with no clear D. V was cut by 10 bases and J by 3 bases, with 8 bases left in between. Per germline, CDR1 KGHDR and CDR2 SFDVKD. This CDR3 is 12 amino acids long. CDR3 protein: CATGGHTGELFF. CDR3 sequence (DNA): TGTGCCACGGGTGGGCACACCGGGGAGCTGTTTTTT.